The entry that follows covers one T cell receptor (beta chain) sequence. What it recognizes is unknown. This record belongs to a study of fetal regulatory T cell absence and autoimmunity. Findings of the study overall: Some top pancreas TCR clones were over 80-fold enriched versus cord blood. Antigen-driven pancreatic autoimmunity before birth in IPEX was inferred from oligoclonal enrichment.

The assay was run at survey level. Assay: immunoSEQ multiplex PCR; the TCRdb copy retains only in-frame clones and omits some. This table has approximately 94,000 clones, less than 80% appearing once. The CDR3 consists of 15 residues. Germline V gene data show CDR1 as KGHSH and CDR2 as LQKENI. Trimming left V 3 bases short and J 1 base short, with 10 bases between. Sequencing input: pancreas tissue. The rearrangement links TRBV18 to TRBJ2-1; tentative D call: TRBD2 (6 bases). The clonotype originates from a male donor with IPEX syndrome. DNA of the CDR3: TGTGCCAGCTCACCCCTTAGCGGTTCCTACAATGAGCAGTTCTTC. Amino acids: CASSPLSGSYNEQFF.